Listed below are T cell receptor beta chains from one sample, sequenced in a study of blood T cell repertoires in COVID-19. Here immunoSEQ multiplex PCR was the method, and the copy in TCRdb shows in-frame clones only, minus some. Of some 140,000 clones listed, about 75% are singletons. The sequenced sample consisted of peripheral blood. Every receptor here comes from a man of 80 years or more with acute or convalescent COVID-19. Each CDR3 is given with its conserved first and last residue. A D gene is named only where the DNA matches it firmly. Rows give clone size only sometimes, using once, few, many, or a class for an expanded clone.

j_call,clone_size,v_call,d_call,cdr3_nt,cdr3_aa
TRBJ2-2,once,TRBV5-1,TRBD1,TGCGCCAGCAGCTACCAGGGGGACACCGGGGAGCTGTTTTTT,CASSYQGDTGELFF
TRBJ2-3,.,TRBV18,TRBD2,TGTGCCAGCTCACCACCGGCCGGGGGGGATTCCGATACGCAGTATTTT,CASSPPAGGDSDTQYF
TRBJ1-1,.,TRBV4-2,.,TGTGCCAGCAGCCAACTATCCGCGGGCACTGAAGCTTTCTTT,CASSQLSAGTEAFF
TRBJ1-2,.,TRBV3-1/TRBV3-2,.,TGTGCCAGCAGCCAAGAAATCCCAAACTATGGCTACACCTTC,CASSQEIPNYGYTF
TRBJ1-1,once,TRBV28,.,TGTGCCAGCAGTTCGAACTCTTACACTGAAGCTTTCTTT,CASSSNSYTEAFF
TRBJ2-3,.,TRBV5-1,TRBD2,TGCGCCAGCACCGTTGGTTCGGCTAGCGGGGATACGCAGTATTTT,CASTVGSASGDTQYF
TRBJ2-1,.,TRBV5-6,.,TGTGCCAGCAGCTTCGGTATCGTGAGGGATCAGAACAATGAGCAGTTCTTC,CASSFGIVRDQNNEQFF
TRBJ2-5,.,TRBV28,.,TGTGCCAGCAGTCTCAATGCGGAGACCCAGTACTTC,CASSLNAETQYF
TRBJ2-7,.,TRBV7-2,TRBD1,TGTGCCAGCAGCCCGCGACAGGGGTTCCCCGAGCAGTACTTC,CASSPRQGFPEQYF
TRBJ2-2,.,TRBV19,TRBD1,TGTGCCAGTAGGCACGACAGGGTTGCCGGGGAGCTGTTTTTT,CASRHDRVAGELFF
TRBJ2-5,few,TRBV2,.,TGTGCCAGCATGTACACACAAGAGACCCAGTACTTC,CASMYTQETQYF
TRBJ2-7,.,TRBV7-9,TRBD1,TGTGCCAGCAGCTCCCCCGGGACAGGGGACTACGAGCAGTACTTC,CASSSPGTGDYEQYF
TRBJ2-3,few,TRBV24-1,TRBD1,TGTGCCACCAGTGACTCGGGACAGGGTTCGAATACGCAGTATTTT,CATSDSGQGSNTQYF
TRBJ2-7,.,TRBV6-1,TRBD2,TGTGCCAGCAGTGAAGGGACTAGCGGCGAGCAGTACTTC,CASSEGTSGEQYF
TRBJ2-1,.,TRBV29-1,TRBD1,TGCAGCGCCTCCGGACAGGGCGGGGAGTTCTTC,CSASGQGGEFF
TRBJ2-6,.,TRBV5-1,.,TGCGCCAGCAGCTTGGCCGTACCGGGAACGTTAACCTCTGGGGCCAACGTCCTGACTTTC,CASSLAVPGTLTSGANVLTF
TRBJ2-3,.,TRBV6-6,TRBD2,TGTGCCAGCAGTTACATGGCTAGCGGGGAAGGAGATACGCAGTATTTT,CASSYMASGEGDTQYF
TRBJ1-5,.,TRBV5-5,.,TGTGCCAGCAGCTTTTCAGGGATCAATCAGCCCCAGCATTTT,CASSFSGINQPQHF
TRBJ2-1,.,TRBV11-3,.,TGTGCCAGCAGCTTTAGCGGACTCTCCTACAATGAGCAGTTCTTC,CASSFSGLSYNEQFF
TRBJ1-2,.,TRBV3-1/TRBV3-2,.,TGTGCCAGCAGCCAACGAACGGCGGCTCGGCCCTATGGCTACACCTTC,CASSQRTAARPYGYTF
TRBJ2-7,.,TRBV24-1,.,TGTGCCACCAGTGAGGCAGGGGACCACGAGCAGTACTTC,CATSEAGDHEQYF
TRBJ2-1,.,TRBV20-1,.,TGCAGTGCTTGGCGGAGGAATGAGCAGTTCTTC,CSAWRRNEQFF
TRBJ1-2,.,TRBV6-5,.,TGTGCCAGCAGTTACTCGAGTCGCAAGGGCGGGGGCTACACCTTC,CASSYSSRKGGGYTF
TRBJ2-1,.,TRBV11-2,.,TGTGCCAGCAGCTTAGGAAGGGGGAGCAATGAGCAGTTCTTC,CASSLGRGSNEQFF
TRBJ2-3,.,TRBV7-3,.,TGTGCCAGCAGCCCTCGTGGGCGCCAAAGCACAGATACGCAGTATTTT,CASSPRGRQSTDTQYF
TRBJ2-3,.,TRBV7-2,.,TGTGCCAGCAGCTTCCGCGACTTTAGGTGGACAGATACGCAGTATTTT,CASSFRDFRWTDTQYF
TRBJ2-5,once,TRBV9,.,TGTGCCAGCAGCGTTTCCGTGGAGGAGACCCAGTACTTC,CASSVSVEETQYF
TRBJ2-1,.,TRBV19,.,TGTGCCAGTAGTCTTTACAATGAGCAGTTCTTC,CASSLYNEQFF
TRBJ2-3,.,TRBV10-3,TRBD2,TGTGCCATCAGTGACAAGCGGGGGGCCACAGATACGCAGTATTTT,CAISDKRGATDTQYF
TRBJ1-6,.,TRBV7-2,.,TGTGCCAGCAGCTTGAGACAGGCTAATTCACCCCTCCACTTT,CASSLRQANSPLHF
TRBJ2-2,.,TRBV6-5,TRBD2,TGTGCCAGCAACCGCGGGGGGCCCGGGGAGCTGTTTTTT,CASNRGGPGELFF
TRBJ1-1,.,TRBV10-3,.,TGTGCCATGCAGGGCTCTGCTCCCAAAGTTTTCTTT,CAMQGSAPKVFF
TRBJ2-7,once,TRBV3-1/TRBV3-2,TRBD1,TGTGCCAGCAGCCAAGATGACAGGGGGGGCTACGAGCAGTACTTC,CASSQDDRGGYEQYF
TRBJ2-1,few,TRBV4-1,TRBD2,TGCGCCAGCAGCCTCAGCGGGGGATCCTACAATGAGCAGTTCTTC,CASSLSGGSYNEQFF
TRBJ1-2,.,TRBV3-1/TRBV3-2,TRBD1,TGTGCCAGCAGCCATACCGGACAGGGGTCGTATGGCTACACCTTC,CASSHTGQGSYGYTF
TRBJ2-2,.,TRBV5-1,.,TGCGCCAGCAGCCTTAACACCGGGGAGCTGTTTTTT,CASSLNTGELFF
TRBJ1-5,.,TRBV11-2,TRBD1,TGTGCCAGCAGCCGGACAGGGGAGGATCAGCCCCAGCATTTT,CASSRTGEDQPQHF
TRBJ2-2,.,TRBV7-2,.,TGTGCCAGCAGCTTAAGCGTTAACACCGGGGAGCTGTTTTTT,CASSLSVNTGELFF
TRBJ2-1,few,TRBV13,TRBD2,TGTGCCAGCAGCTTAGTGGTCGGGGGGAGAACCTACAATGAGCAGTTCTTC,CASSLVVGGRTYNEQFF
TRBJ2-2,.,TRBV30,TRBD2,TGTGCCTCCACGGGGGGGTTATACCCCGGGGAGCTGTTTTTT,CASTGGLYPGELFF
TRBJ2-7,.,TRBV6-6,.,TGTGCCAGCAGCCGAGGAACGGGCTACGAGCAGTACTTC,CASSRGTGYEQYF
TRBJ2-2,.,TRBV30,.,TGTGCCTGGAGCCGTGCCGGACAGCTGAACACCGGGGAGCTGTTTTTT,CAWSRAGQLNTGELFF
TRBJ1-5,.,TRBV6-5,TRBD1,TGTGCCAGCAGGATAGACAGGGTCGGCAATCAGCCCCAGCATTTT,CASRIDRVGNQPQHF
TRBJ2-1,.,TRBV6-2/TRBV6-3,TRBD2,TGTGCCAGCAGCCCTGGGACTAGCGGGGGACGGGGCTACAATGAGCAGTTCTTC,CASSPGTSGGRGYNEQFF
TRBJ2-5,few,TRBV11-1,TRBD1,TGTGCCAGCAGCTTCCGGGACAGGGGGCCGGCGGAGACCCAGTACTTC,CASSFRDRGPAETQYF
TRBJ2-5,.,TRBV2,TRBD2,TGTGCCAGCAGTGGCCCTGGACTAGCGGGGATCCAAGAGACCCAGTACTTC,CASSGPGLAGIQETQYF